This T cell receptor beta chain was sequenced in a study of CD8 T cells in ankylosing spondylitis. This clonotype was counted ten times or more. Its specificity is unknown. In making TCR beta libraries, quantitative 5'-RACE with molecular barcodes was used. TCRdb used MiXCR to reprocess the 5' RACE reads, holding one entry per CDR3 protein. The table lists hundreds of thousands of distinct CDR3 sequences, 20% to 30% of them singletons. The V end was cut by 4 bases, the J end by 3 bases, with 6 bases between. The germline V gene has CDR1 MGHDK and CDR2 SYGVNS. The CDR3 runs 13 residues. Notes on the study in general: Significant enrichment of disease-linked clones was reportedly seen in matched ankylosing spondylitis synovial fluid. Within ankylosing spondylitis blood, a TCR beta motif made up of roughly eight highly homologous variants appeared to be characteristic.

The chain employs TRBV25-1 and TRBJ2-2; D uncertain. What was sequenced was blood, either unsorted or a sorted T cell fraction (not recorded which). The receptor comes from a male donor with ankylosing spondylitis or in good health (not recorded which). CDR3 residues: CASSATDTGELFF. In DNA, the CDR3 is TGTGCCAGCAGTGCTACAGACACCGGGGAGCTGTTTTTT.